The TCR beta chain under discussion was sequenced for a study of blood T cell repertoires in COVID-19. In the study overall: COVID-19 samples from acute and convalescent phases originated in the United States, Italy and Spain. PBMCs, B-cell-depleted T cells, or T cells were the source of the cDNA or gDNA that made up the material.

After removal of 0 bases from V and 5 bases from J, the junction contained 3 bases not matched to a gene. The V gene's germline CDR1 is GTSNPN and CDR2 SVGIG (reference sequence). The CDR3 extends over 14 amino acids. Source study methods: Amplification with reference gene primers provided the estimates of nucleated cell counts. The method was immunoSEQ multiplex PCR; TCRdb's version includes in-frame clones alone and lacks a portion of them. Clonal size and the V and J genes are those of that table, whereas D and trimming came from the DNA. The sample shows roughly 180,000 clones, less than 85% of them seen only once.

The specimen was peripheral blood. The chain has TRBV30 and TRBJ1-3; 8 positions agree with TRBD1. The clonotype comes from a woman of 80 years or more with active or convalescent COVID-19. In DNA form, the CDR3 reads TGTGCCTGGAGTGTACAGGGGGGTCGAAACACCATATATTTT. This encodes CAWSVQGGRNTIYF.